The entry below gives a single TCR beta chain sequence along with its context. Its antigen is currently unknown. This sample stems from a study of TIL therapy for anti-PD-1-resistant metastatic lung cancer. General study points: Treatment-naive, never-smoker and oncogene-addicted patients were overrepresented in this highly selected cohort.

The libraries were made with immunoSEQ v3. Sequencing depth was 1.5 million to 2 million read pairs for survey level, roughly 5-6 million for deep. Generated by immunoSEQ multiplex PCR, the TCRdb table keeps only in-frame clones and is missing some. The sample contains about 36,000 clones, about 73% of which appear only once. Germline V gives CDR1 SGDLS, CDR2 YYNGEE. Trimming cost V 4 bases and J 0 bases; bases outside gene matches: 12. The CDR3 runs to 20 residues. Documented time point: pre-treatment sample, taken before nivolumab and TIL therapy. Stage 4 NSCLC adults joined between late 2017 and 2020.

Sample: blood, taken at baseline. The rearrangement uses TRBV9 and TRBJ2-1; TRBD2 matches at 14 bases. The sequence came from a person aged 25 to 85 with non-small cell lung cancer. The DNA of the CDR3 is TGTGCCAGCAGCCCAACCACCCTCGGGACTAGCGGGAGCTCCTACAATGAGCAGTTCTTC. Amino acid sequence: CASSPTTLGTSGSSYNEQFF.